The 27 T cell receptor beta chains presented below share a single source sample, sequenced in a study of Ad26.COV2.S vaccination and SARS-CoV-2 variants. The assay was immunoSEQ multiplex PCR, and TCRdb's table has in-frame clones only and misses some. The sample lists some 180,000 clones; roughly 89% were seen once. Sequencing was performed on peripheral blood, taken after recovery from COVID-19. All receptors come from a human donor who had recovered from COVID-19.

In this sample, this clone turned up a few times. J is TRBJ1-1 and V is TRBV5-1, with D possibly TRBD1 on 5 matching bases. CDR1 is SGHRS and CDR2 is YFSETQ in the germline V gene. The CDR3 runs to 14 residues. The ends were cut back, 3 bases at V and 1 base at J, with 10 bases in the middle. CDR3 residues: CASSSSGGNTEAFF. DNA for the CDR3: TGCGCCAGCAGCTCGTCGGGGGGGAACACTGAAGCTTTCTTT.

This chain connects TRBV9 to TRBJ2-2; 9 bases line up with TRBD1. Trimming took 3 bases from V and 6 from J; bases not matched to a gene: 12. CDR3 length: 17 amino acids. CDR1 SGDLS and CDR2 YYNGEE come from the germline V gene. In nucleotides, the CDR3 is TGTGCCAGCAGCGATGGGCCGGGGGACAGGGATTCCGGGGAGCTGTTTTTT. It specifies CASSDGPGDRDSGELFF.

The V gene is TRBV7-3, the J gene TRBJ1-1; no firm D call. This CDR3 has 13 residues. The germline V and J ends were trimmed by 3 bases and 1 base, with 6 bases remaining between them. Germline V CDR1 and CDR2: SGHTA, FQGTGA. CDR3 coding DNA: TGTGCCAGCAGCTTGAAAGCGAACACTGAAGCTTTCTTT. It codes for CASSLKANTEAFF.

This rearrangement joins TRBV7-9 to TRBJ1-1; no firm D call. Trimming removed 5 bases from V and 2 bases from J, with 6 bases in between. CDR1 is SEHNR and CDR2 is FQNEAQ in the germline V gene (reference sequence). The CDR3 contains 12 residues. CDR3 in amino acids: CASSVDNTEAFF. The CDR3 DNA follows: TGTGCCAGCAGCGTCGATAACACTGAAGCTTTCTTT. Full variable domain (rest looked up from reference TRBV7-9 and TRBJ1-1): DTGVSQNPRHKITKRGQNVTFRCDPISEHNRLYWYRQTLGQGPEFLTYFQNEAQLEKSRLLSDRFSAERPKGSFSTLEIQRTEQGDSAMYLCASSVDNTEAFFGQGTRLTVV.

The chain combines TRBV27 with TRBJ2-1; no clear D gene. Per germline, CDR1 MNHEY and CDR2 SMNVEV (reference sequence). The length of the CDR3 is 15 residues. V shed 5 bases and J shed 10 bases, with 21 bases lying between them. In DNA, the CDR3 is TGTGCCAGCAGTCTACTTAGCCCTCTCTATAGGGAGCAGTTCTTC. Its protein product is CASSLLSPLYREQFF.

The chain couples TRBV23-1 to TRBJ2-4; the D gene is possibly TRBD1 (6 bases). TRBV23-1 is annotated as an ORF whose role is uncertain. Trimming stripped 0 bases from V and 9 bases from J, with 18 bases between. The length of the CDR3 is 16 residues. The CDR3, as DNA: TGCGCCAGCAGTCAATCGCTGGGGGCGGTGAAGGCCATTCAGTACTTC. It is translated as CASSQSLGAVKAIQYF.

The chain combines TRBV6-1 with TRBJ1-6, with 7 bases aligning to TRBD1. Per germline, CDR1 MNHNS and CDR2 SASEGT. Trimming at V came to 1 base and at J to 4 bases, leaving 1 base not matched to a gene. This CDR3 is 15 amino acids long. This CDR3 reads CASSEGDSYNSPLHF. In nucleotides, the CDR3 is TGTGCCAGCAGTGAAGGGGACAGTTATAATTCACCCCTCCACTTT.

This clone came up once. CDR3 bases: TGTGCAAGTCGCTTAGCGGAGACAGGGGGGAATGAGCAGTTCTTC. It specifies CASRLAETGGNEQFF. The chain uses TRBV12-2 and TRBJ2-1; the D call of TRBD1 is as the table states it, not checked on the DNA. TRBV12-2 is a recognized pseudogene. The CDR3 totals 15 residues.

The V gene is TRBV28, the J gene TRBJ2-7, with TRBD1 identical over 11 bases. With V trimmed by 5 bases and J by 6 bases, 12 bases remained unmatched. The CDR3 length is 16 residues. The germline V gene has CDR1 MDHEN and CDR2 SYDVKM. The CDR3 bases are TGTGCCAGCAGTAGCGGCCGGGACAGGGGGTTCGGCGAGCAGTACTTC. Residues: CASSSGRDRGFGEQYF.

This clone came up once. The chain employs TRBV27 and TRBJ2-7, with D possibly called TRBD1 or TRBD2 (5 bases each). V lost 6 bases and J 2 bases, leaving 8 bases between the germline ends. CDR1 and CDR2 from the germline V gene are MNHEY and SMNVEV (reference sequence). This CDR3 is built from 12 residues. Here the CDR3 DNA reads TGTGCCAGCAGGGGGGAAACCTACGAGCAGTACTTC. Translated, it gives CASRGETYEQYF.

This clone was seen a single time. V usage is TRBV10-1 and J usage is TRBJ1-4, with D possibly TRBD1 on 6 matching bases. Germline V gene sequence: CDR1 WNHNN, CDR2 SYGVQD (reference sequence). CDR3 size: 15 residues. Trimming removed 0 bases at V and 8 bases at J, with 13 bases between. CDR3 nucleotides: TGCGCCAGCAGTGAGTCGAGGGGGGCAAAGGAAAAACTGTTTTTT. Amino acid sequence: CASSESRGAKEKLFF.

Only a few counts were recorded for this clone. At the DNA level, this CDR3 is encoded by other sequences in the same sample as well. The J gene is TRBJ2-1, the V gene TRBV7-3; 10 bases line up with TRBD2. Germline lookup yields CDR1 SGHTA and CDR2 FQGTGA. This CDR3 comprises 13 residues. V shed 4 bases and J 6 bases; nucleotides not matched to a gene: 0. This chain's CDR3 is CASSSSGSNEQFF. Written as DNA, the CDR3 is TGTGCCAGCAGCTCTAGCGGGAGCAATGAGCAGTTCTTC.

As DNA, the CDR3 is TGCGCCAGCAGCCCGGGGGGACCCAAAACCTACGAGCAGTACTTC. Its protein is CASSPGGPKTYEQYF. The J gene is TRBJ2-7, the V gene TRBV5-1, with 7 bases aligning to TRBD2. The V and J ends lost 4 bases and 2 bases, in that order; junction bases with no gene match: 9. The CDR3 has 15 residues. Per the germline V gene, CDR1 is SGHRS and CDR2 is YFSETQ.

The genes are TRBV9 and TRBJ2-1; D may be TRBD2 (6 bases). There are 14 residues in the CDR3. Germline CDR1 SGDLS, CDR2 YYNGEE. Trimming removed 3 bases at V and 1 base at J, with 8 bases between. The CDR3 loop reads CASSGSGSYNEQFF. The CDR3 nucleotides are TGTGCCAGCAGCGGTAGCGGATCCTACAATGAGCAGTTCTTC.

This chain connects TRBV7-3 to TRBJ2-5; possibly TRBD1 for D (5 bases). This CDR3 has 15 amino acids. V lost 3 bases, J lost 1 base, and 12 bases lay in between. CDR1 is SGHTA, CDR2 FQGTGA, per germline. CDR3 DNA sequence: TGTGCCAGCAGCTTTAACAGGTCTCCCCAAGAGACCCAGTACTTC. Translated, it gives CASSFNRSPQETQYF. Full variable domain (rest looked up from reference TRBV7-3 and TRBJ2-5): GAGVSQTPSNKVTEKGKYVELRCDPISGHTALYWYRQSLGQGPEFLIYFQGTGAADDSGLPNDRFFAVRPEGSVSTLKIQRTERGDSAVYLCASSFNRSPQETQYFGPGTRLLVL.

The chain uses TRBV7-2 and TRBJ1-2, with TRBD1 identical over 7 bases. The V segment lost 5 bases and the J segment 13 bases; nucleotides outside the gene matches: 19. CDR1 SGHTA and CDR2 FQGNSA come from the germline V gene. CDR3 length: 15 amino acids. Written as DNA, the CDR3 is TGTGCCAGCAGCCCCGGGCCCGGGACAGACCGAAAGCGCACCTTC. Its translation is CASSPGPGTDRKRTF.

This chain joins TRBV7-2 and TRBJ1-2; no reliable D call. The germline CDR1 and CDR2 sequences are SGHTA and FQGNSA. Trimming pared 2 bases from V and 8 bases from J, leaving 6 bases between. The CDR3 runs to 11 residues. The CDR3 sequence: CASSLFWGYTF. In DNA, the CDR3 is TGTGCCAGCAGCTTATTCTGGGGCTACACCTTC.

This clone was seen only a few times. The chain combines TRBV28 with TRBJ1-2; the D gene is possibly TRBD1 (6 bases). There are 15 residues in the CDR3. With 3 bases removed from V and 2 bases from J, the gap between germline ends came to 13 bases. Germline V gene lookup returns CDR1 MDHEN and CDR2 SYDVKM. The chain's CDR3 is CASSFPTGRNYGYTF. As DNA, the CDR3 is TGTGCCAGCAGTTTCCCCACAGGGCGAAACTATGGCTACACCTTC.

In this sample, this clone turned up a few times. The J gene is TRBJ1-2, the V gene TRBV2; 8 nucleotides agree with TRBD1. The CDR3 spans 14 residues. V dropped 7 bases and J dropped 4; count of bases not matched to a gene: 8. Germline V gives CDR1 SNHLY, CDR2 FYNNEI. The CDR3 bases are TGTGCCAGCATAGAAGGGACAGGTATCTATGGCTACACCTTC. Encoded protein: CASIEGTGIYGYTF.

This chain links TRBV3-1 (or the pseudogene TRBV3-2) with TRBJ2-4, with D tentatively TRBD1 (5 bases). V lost 0 bases to trimming and J lost 13 bases, with 10 bases between them. Germline V lookup: CDR1 LGHDT, CDR2 YNNKEL (reference sequence). CDR3 length equals 12 residues. The CDR3 DNA follows: TGTGCCAGCAGCCAAGATCGGAGACAGCAGTACTTC. This encodes CASSQDRRQQYF.

This clone was observed a handful of times. This chain connects TRBV5-1 to TRBJ1-5; no reliable D call. Germline V gives CDR1 SGHRS, CDR2 YFSETQ. This CDR3 region has 13 residues. The germline V and J ends were trimmed by 1 base and 1 base, with 3 bases remaining between them. The CDR3 here is CASSLYSNQPQHF. In DNA, the CDR3 is TGCGCCAGCAGCTTGTACAGCAATCAGCCCCAGCATTTT. The full variable domain, its missing parts supplied by reference TRBV5-1 and TRBJ1-5, is KAGVTQTPRYLIKTRGQQVTLSCSPISGHRSVSWYQQTPGQGLQFLFEYFSETQRNKGNFPGRFSGRQFSNSRSEMNVSTLELGDSALYLCASSLYSNQPQHFGDGTRLSIL.

CDR3 coding DNA: TGTGCCAGCAGCCTGGACGACTACAATGAGCAGTTCTTC. It yields the protein CASSLDDYNEQFF. This chain uses TRBV14 with TRBJ2-1; D call uncertain. Trimming cost V 4 bases and J 3 bases, with 7 bases left between them. This CDR3 is 13 amino acids long. Germline V gene data show CDR1 as SGHDN and CDR2 as FVKESK.

This clone has a handful of counts. The J gene is TRBJ2-7, the V gene TRBV27; 13 nucleotides agree with TRBD2. Germline V CDR1 and CDR2: MNHEY, SMNVEV (reference sequence). The trim removed 5 bases at V and 2 bases at J, leaving 9 bases unmatched. CDR3 length equals 17 residues. CDR3 coding DNA: TGTGCCAGCAGTCCCTGGACTAGCGGGGGTAAGACCTACGAGCAGTACTTC. It is translated as CASSPWTSGGKTYEQYF.

V usage is TRBV4-1 and J usage is TRBJ2-3; D is possibly TRBD2 (6 bases). Trimming shortened V by 0 bases and J by 8 bases, and 18 bases separated the two germline ends. This CDR3 is built from 16 residues. Germline V gene lookup returns CDR1 MGHRA and CDR2 YSYEKL. CDR3: CASSQELARKRGTQYF. CDR3 coding DNA: TGCGCCAGCAGCCAAGAGCTAGCGCGCAAACGCGGTACGCAGTATTTT.

The chain combines TRBV11-3 with TRBJ2-1, with 7 bases identical to TRBD1. There are 16 residues in the CDR3. Per germline, CDR1 SGHNT and CDR2 YENEEA. V gave up 5 bases and J gave up 0 bases; unmatched junction bases: 7. In nucleotides, the CDR3 is TGTGCCAGCAGCACCCGACAGGGTGCCTCCTACAATGAGCAGTTCTTC. It encodes CASSTRQGASYNEQFF.

The gene calls are TRBV10-1 and TRBJ2-3; the match to TRBD2 covers 11 bases. CDR1 is WNHNN, CDR2 SYGVQD, per germline (reference sequence). The CDR3 length is 16 residues. Trimming cost V 4 bases and J 4 bases; bases outside gene matches: 7. The CDR3 here is CASSGSSGRWSDTQYF. As DNA, the CDR3 is TGCGCCAGCAGTGGTTCTAGCGGGAGGTGGTCAGATACGCAGTATTTT.

This rearrangement joins TRBV28 to TRBJ1-6; 9 positions agree with TRBD1. The CDR3 runs to 15 residues. Germline CDR1 MDHEN, CDR2 SYDVKM. Trimming cost V 5 bases and J 5 bases; bases outside gene matches: 4. CDR3 in DNA: TGTGCCAGCAGTCCTCGGGACAGGGATAATTCACCCCTCCACTTT. It codes for CASSPRDRDNSPLHF.